Listed below are T cell receptor beta chains from one sample, sequenced in a study of early T cells in non-severe SARS-CoV-2 infection. A single record per CDR3 protein comes from TCRdb applying MiXCR to the 5' RACE reads. The table lists approximately 69,000 distinct CDR3 sequences, roughly 10% of them singletons. The sample comprised whole blood. All receptors come from an adult who was a healthcare worker with PCR-confirmed SARS-CoV-2 infection or an uninfected control (not recorded which). Both conserved end residues are trimmed from each CDR3.

cdr3_aa: ASSVGQSTYEQY; j_call: TRBJ2-7; v_call: TRBV5-1
cdr3_aa: SANAASVSTDTQY; j_call: TRBJ2-3; v_call: TRBV20-1
cdr3_aa: ATSRTGGADEQF; j_call: TRBJ2-1; v_call: TRBV15
cdr3_aa: ASSQDLGIRDTEAF; j_call: TRBJ1-1; v_call: TRBV3-1
cdr3_aa: AWSDSGPGEQY; j_call: TRBJ2-7; v_call: TRBV30
cdr3_aa: ASSLDLNQPQH; j_call: TRBJ1-5; v_call: TRBV11-3
cdr3_aa: ASSSGQGGTDTQY; j_call: TRBJ2-3; v_call: TRBV5-1
cdr3_aa: ASSQLWRQPTGELF; j_call: TRBJ2-2; v_call: TRBV2
cdr3_aa: ASSDQSKPYEQY; j_call: TRBJ2-7; v_call: TRBV6-5
cdr3_aa: ASRASGSSDEQF; j_call: TRBJ2-1; v_call: TRBV2
cdr3_aa: ASSRAPGGEAF; j_call: TRBJ1-1; v_call: TRBV12-3/TRBV12-4
cdr3_aa: ASSRGQLAGANVLT; j_call: TRBJ2-6; v_call: TRBV6-5
cdr3_aa: ASSLAVSPYNEQF; j_call: TRBJ2-1; v_call: TRBV11-1
cdr3_aa: ASSYLTSGGVKTQY; j_call: TRBJ2-5; v_call: TRBV3-1
cdr3_aa: SVARLLDEKLF; j_call: TRBJ1-4; v_call: TRBV29-1
cdr3_aa: ASTGGGTSYEQY; j_call: TRBJ2-7; v_call: TRBV7-8
cdr3_aa: SAEKGRGTDTQY; j_call: TRBJ2-3; v_call: TRBV29-1
cdr3_aa: ASSLVGVISEKLF; j_call: TRBJ1-4; v_call: TRBV5-6
cdr3_aa: ASHKFRYNEQF; j_call: TRBJ2-1; v_call: TRBV11-2
cdr3_aa: ASSEIWDAPNEKLF; j_call: TRBJ1-4; v_call: TRBV6-1